The 16 T cell receptor beta chains below come from one sample, sequenced in a study of response to subunit inactivated influenza vaccine (dated by TCRdb to the late 2010s). The library was obtained by RT-PCR. The instrument was an Illumina HiSeq 2500. TCRdb reprocessing: public reads trimmed at Q25 with fastp, clones called with MiXCR, in-frame beta chains kept. Each record represents a unique CDR3 protein, reported with the most common genes and DNA among its rows. This sample lists hundreds of thousands of distinct CDR3 sequences; around 11% were detected once. The ten largest account for 9.5% to 11% of the sample. These data also formed part of another study, on T cells expressing NK-cell markers. The second study reports: The TCR beta cDNA libraries were made using 5'RACE template switching, a step that added both a universal primer site and unique molecular identifiers.

The sequencing used PBMCs from blood, collected on the day of vaccination. These receptors came from a man over 45 who received an inactivated influenza vaccine. Donor details come from another sample of the same person, matched by shared clones.

V usage is TRBV5-5 and J usage is TRBJ2-7; 8 bases are shared with TRBD1. Germline lookup yields CDR1 SGHKS and CDR2 YYEKEE (reference sequence). This CDR3 has 12 amino acids. V gave up 4 bases and J gave up 6 bases; unmatched junction bases: 3. The CDR3 nucleotides read TGTGCCAGCAGCGCTGACAGGGGCGAGCAGTACTTC. The encoded protein is CASSADRGEQYF.

This clonotype has only one observation. CDR3 sequence: CASSLTRFALNEQFF. CDR3 in DNA: TGTGCCAGCAGCCTGACTAGATTTGCTCTCAATGAGCAGTTCTTC. This sequence joins TRBV14 and TRBJ2-1, with D perhaps matching TRBD2 (6 bases). CDR1 is SGHDN and CDR2 is FVKESK in the germline V gene. The CDR3 extends over 15 amino acids. V dropped 4 bases and J dropped 6 bases, with 16 bases sitting between them.

This clonotype turned up a few times. CDR3 sequence reads: CASSQLAVSYNEQFF. The CDR3 bases are TGTGCCAGCAGCCAACTAGCGGTCTCCTACAATGAGCAGTTCTTC. The genes are TRBV12-3 or TRBV12-4 and TRBJ2-1; TRBD2 matches 8 bases. This CDR3 spans 15 amino acids. The trim removed 6 bases at V and 0 bases at J, leaving 4 bases unmatched.

V and J are TRBV7-8 and TRBJ1-5; D possibly corresponds to TRBD1 (5 bases). Trimming stripped 7 bases from V and 4 bases from J, with 23 bases between. The CDR3 is 17 amino acids. Germline-derived CDR1 and CDR2 are SGHVS and FQNEAQ. This CDR3 reads CASKREIGAWENQPQHF. The CDR3 nucleotides read TGTGCCAGCAAACGCGAGATCGGGGCATGGGAAAATCAGCCCCAGCATTTT. Full variable domain (rest looked up from reference TRBV7-8 and TRBJ1-5): GAGVSQSPRYKVAKRGQDVALRCDPISGHVSLFWYQQALGQGPEFLTYFQNEAQLDKSGLPSDRFFAERPEGSVSTLKIQRTQQEDSAVYLCASKREIGAWENQPQHFGDGTRLSIL.

The J gene is TRBJ2-2, the V gene TRBV6-1; D unresolved. Per germline, CDR1 MNHNS and CDR2 SASEGT. Trimming stripped 7 bases from V and 0 bases from J, with 9 bases between. This CDR3 has 14 amino acids. CDR3: CASIGHTNTGELFF. In DNA, the CDR3 is TGTGCCAGCATCGGGCATACGAACACCGGGGAGCTGTTTTTT.

The genes are TRBV29-1 and TRBJ2-7; 8 bases map to TRBD2. V lost 2 bases and J lost 2; bases outside the gene matches: 8. The germline V gene encodes CDR1 SQVTM and CDR2 ANQGSEA. The CDR3 consists of 15 residues. CDR3 sequence (DNA): TGCAGCGTTGAATTCCCTAGCGGGCAGACCTACGAGCAGTACTTC. Protein product: CSVEFPSGQTYEQYF.

This clonotype was found many times. The V gene is TRBV10-3, the J gene TRBJ2-1; D is unclear. V was pared by 7 bases and J by 6 bases, with 10 bases between. From germline, CDR1 is ENHRY and CDR2 SYGVKD. The CDR3 is 12 amino acids. The CDR3 DNA sequence: TGTGCCATCACCTCGGTCCCCAATGAGCAGTTCTTC. Translation gives CAITSVPNEQFF.

This clonotype was seen a handful of times. The chain employs TRBV4-2 and TRBJ2-7, with D tentatively TRBD2 (7 bases). Trimming took 2 bases from V and 0 from J, leaving 14 bases between them. Germline V gene sequence: CDR1 LGHNA, CDR2 YNFKEQ. The CDR3 runs 16 residues. The CDR3 region is CASSQRTGGASYEQYF. For the CDR3, the DNA is TGTGCCAGCAGCCAAAGAACGGGGGGCGCCTCCTACGAGCAGTACTTC.

In its sample, this clonotype was seen many times. The gene calls are TRBV5-1 and TRBJ2-1; tentatively, D is TRBD2 (5 bases). This CDR3 spans 13 amino acids. Trimming pared 2 bases from V and 8 bases from J, leaving 11 bases between. The germline gives CDR1 SGHRS, CDR2 YFSETQ. CDR3 amino acids: CASSFGGLDEQFF. The CDR3 coding sequence is TGCGCCAGCAGCTTTGGCGGGCTTGATGAGCAGTTCTTC.

This clonotype was found a few times. The CDR3 spells CASKTPGRAYEQYF. In nucleotides, the CDR3 is TGTGCCAGCAAAACACCCGGCAGAGCCTACGAGCAGTACTTC. This rearrangement joins TRBV6-1 to TRBJ2-7; D is unclear. Trimming left V 7 bases short and J 2 bases short, with 15 bases between. Per the germline V gene, CDR1 is MNHNS and CDR2 is SASEGT. The CDR3 sequence is 14 residues long.

V is TRBV20-1 and J is TRBJ2-7; 9 bases agree with TRBD1. The CDR3 totals 15 residues. Germline CDR1 DFQATT, CDR2 SNEGSKA (reference sequence). The V segment lost 2 bases and the J segment 7 bases; nucleotides outside the gene matches: 12. The CDR3 sequence is CSARTGQGPLGEQYF. DNA for the CDR3: TGCAGTGCTAGAACGGGACAGGGCCCTCTTGGTGAGCAGTACTTC.

This rearrangement joins TRBV7-2 to TRBJ2-1, with TRBD1 matching 8 bases. Germline CDR1 reads SGHTA; CDR2 reads FQGNSA. The CDR3 runs to 16 residues. V dropped 2 bases and J dropped 7; count of bases not matched to a gene: 10. The CDR3 loop reads CASSLFATGASNEQFF. DNA of the CDR3: TGTGCCAGCAGCTTATTCGCGACAGGGGCCTCGAATGAGCAGTTCTTC.

Only a few counts were recorded for this clonotype. This chain connects TRBV20-1 to TRBJ2-5; 14 nucleotides align to TRBD2. This CDR3 has 18 residues. Germline-derived CDR1 and CDR2 are DFQATT and SNEGSKA (reference sequence). V gave up 4 bases and J gave up 0 bases; unmatched junction bases: 10. The CDR3 nucleotides are TGCAGTGCTAATTCCCGGACTAGCGGGGGGATAAACCAAGAGACCCAGTACTTC. Translated: CSANSRTSGGINQETQYF.

This clonotype was observed a handful of times. This chain links TRBV6-2 or TRBV6-3 with TRBJ2-1, with a tentative D call TRBD1 (6 bases). Trimming cost V 2 bases and J 4 bases, with 15 bases left between them. The V gene's germline CDR1 is MNHEY and CDR2 SVGEGT. The CDR3 covers 16 residues. CDR3 residues: CASSYLWSTGYNEQFF. The CDR3 bases are TGTGCCAGCAGTTACCTGTGGTCTACAGGGTACAATGAGCAGTTCTTC.

The V call is TRBV5-1, the J call TRBJ2-1, with 9 bases matching TRBD1. J gave up 8 bases and V 0 bases, and 6 bases lay outside the gene matches. The CDR3 runs 15 residues. Germline V gene data show CDR1 as SGHRS and CDR2 as YFSETQ. The CDR3 nucleotides are TGCGCCAGCAGCTTGGCCCTGGGACAGGGATATGAGCAGTTCTTC. Its protein is CASSLALGQGYEQFF.

This clonotype came up once. The genes are TRBV7-9 and TRBJ2-5; possibly TRBD1 for D (6 bases). Trimming pared 1 base from V and 0 bases from J, leaving 9 bases between. This CDR3 region has 15 residues. The germline V gene has CDR1 SEHNR and CDR2 FQNEAQ (reference sequence). The DNA of the CDR3 is TGTGCCAGCAGCTTAGGCTGGACAGACCAAGAGACCCAGTACTTC. This translates into CASSLGWTDQETQYF.